This T cell receptor beta chain comes out of a study of CD8 T cells in Susac syndrome. The overall study: Patients with Susac syndrome who were sequenced included more than 5 with active disease and fewer than 10 in remission. Susac syndrome patients were untreated, on corticosteroids with some adding intravenous immunoglobulin, or on intravenous immunoglobulin only.

The authors carried out high-throughput sequencing of TCR beta. They applied it to CD8+ and CD4+ T cells obtained from blood. Reverse transcription of roughly 0.45 to 1 ug RNA used random hexamers. With immunoSEQ multiplex PCR, TCR beta CDR3 was amplified across 54 Vbeta and 13 Jbeta. A single record per CDR3 protein comes from TCRdb applying MiXCR to the immunoSEQ multiplex PCR reads. The data show around 180,000 distinct CDR3 sequences, 94% seen once. Germline V CDR1 and CDR2: KGHSY, FQNENV. This CDR3 region has 13 residues. V gave up 5 bases and J gave up 2 bases, with 9 bases separating them. This clonotype was sampled from a human donor with Susac syndrome. The source material was CD4+ T cells from PBMCs. The V and J genes are TRBV16 and TRBJ2-5; the D call may be TRBD1 or TRBD2 (5 bases each). This CDR3 reads CASSGGPQETQYF. CDR3 nucleotides: TGTGCCAGCAGCGGGGGACCGCAAGAGACCCAGTACTTC.